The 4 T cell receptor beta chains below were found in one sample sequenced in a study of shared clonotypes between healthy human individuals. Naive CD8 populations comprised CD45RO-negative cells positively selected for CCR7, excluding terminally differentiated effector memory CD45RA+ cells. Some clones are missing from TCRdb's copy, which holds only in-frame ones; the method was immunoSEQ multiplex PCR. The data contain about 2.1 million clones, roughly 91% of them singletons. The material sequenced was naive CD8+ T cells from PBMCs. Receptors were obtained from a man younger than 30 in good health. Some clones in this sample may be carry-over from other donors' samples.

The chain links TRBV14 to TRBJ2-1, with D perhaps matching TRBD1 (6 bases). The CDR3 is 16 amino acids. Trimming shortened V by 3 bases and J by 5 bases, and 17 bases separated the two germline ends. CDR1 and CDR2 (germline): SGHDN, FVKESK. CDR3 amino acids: CASSQSPGRGHNEQFF. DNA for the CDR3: TGTGCCAGCAGCCAGTCTCCAGGCAGGGGCCACAATGAGCAGTTCTTC.

The CDR3 region has the DNA TGTGCCAGTCGGGAAACGGGCCTTGAGTCCTACGAGCAGTACTTC. The encoded protein is CASRETGLESYEQYF. The genes are TRBV19 and TRBJ2-7, with D possibly matching TRBD2 (5 bases). The CDR3 spans 15 residues. Per germline, CDR1 LNHDA and CDR2 SQIVND (reference sequence). V lost 8 bases, J lost 1 base, and 18 bases lay in between. Supplemented by reference TRBV19 and TRBJ2-7, the full variable domain reads DGGITQSPKYLFRKEGQNVTLSCEQNLNHDAMYWYRQDPGQGLRLIYYSQIVNDFQKGDIAEGYSVSREKKESFPLTVTSAQKNPTAFYLCASRETGLESYEQYFGPGTRLTVT.

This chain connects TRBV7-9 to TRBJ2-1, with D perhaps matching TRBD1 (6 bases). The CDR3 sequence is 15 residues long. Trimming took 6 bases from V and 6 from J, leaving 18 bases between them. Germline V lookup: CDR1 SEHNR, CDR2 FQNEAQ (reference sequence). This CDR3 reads CASRARDIVANEQFF. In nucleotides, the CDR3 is TGTGCCAGCAGGGCCCGGGACATAGTAGCCAATGAGCAGTTCTTC.

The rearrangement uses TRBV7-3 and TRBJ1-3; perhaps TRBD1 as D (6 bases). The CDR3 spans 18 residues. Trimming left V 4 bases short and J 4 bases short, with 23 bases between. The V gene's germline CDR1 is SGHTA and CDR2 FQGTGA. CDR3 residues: CASSSYAYNRETGNTIYF. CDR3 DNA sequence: TGTGCCAGCAGCTCATACGCCTACAACAGGGAAACAGGAAACACCATATATTTT.